These T cell receptor beta chains were read from a single sample in a study of cytomegalovirus exposure and HLA in healthy donors. TCRdb keeps only in-frame clones here, not all; method: immunoSEQ multiplex PCR. The sample shows more than 110,000 clones, about four fifths of them seen only once. What was sequenced was PBMCs. The source is a male donor in good health and CMV-seronegative. CDR3s include the opening cysteine and the closing phenylalanine or tryptophan. A D gene is named only where the DNA matches it firmly. Clone size is not always given. Where it is, it says once, few, many or a class for expanded clones.

>TRBJ1-1|TRBV18|-|-
CASSPPRSGFGNTEAFF
TGTGCCAGCTCACCACCCCGATCAGGGTTTGGGAACACTGAAGCTTTCTTT
>TRBJ1-2|TRBV10-3|-|once
CAVLRTDNYGYTF
TGTGCCGTCCTAAGGACTGACAACTATGGCTACACCTTC
>TRBJ2-1|TRBV12-5|TRBD1|-
CASGLVGVDRVYNEQFF
TGTGCTAGTGGTTTGGTAGGGGTCGACAGGGTCTACAATGAGCAGTTCTTC
>TRBJ1-2|TRBV10-3|-|-
CAISGGPRSLGYTF
TGTGCCATCAGTGGCGGTCCGAGGTCCCTTGGCTACACCTTC
>TRBJ2-7|TRBV4-1|TRBD2|-
CASSQEGAGGASYEQYF
TGCGCCAGCAGCCAAGAGGGAGCGGGGGGGGCCTCCTACGAGCAGTACTTC
>TRBJ2-1|TRBV7-6|TRBD2|few
CASSHAVAGEVGEQFF
TGTGCCAGCAGCCATGCGGTAGCGGGAGAAGTTGGTGAGCAGTTCTTC
>TRBJ2-2|TRBV6-5|-|few
CASSYSRVGDTGELFF
TGTGCCAGCAGTTACTCCAGGGTTGGGGACACCGGGGAGCTGTTTTTT
>TRBJ1-2|TRBV6-5|-|-
CASSTTGSPYGYTF
TGTGCCAGCAGTACTACAGGGTCCCCCTATGGCTACACCTTC
>TRBJ1-1|TRBV7-9|-|-
CSSSFGPAEAFF
TGTTCCAGCAGCTTTGGTCCAGCTGAAGCTTTCTTT
>TRBJ1-1|TRBV14|TRBD1|-
CASSFDRGLYTEAFF
TGTGCCAGCAGCTTCGACAGGGGGCTCTACACTGAAGCTTTCTTT
>TRBJ1-5|TRBV7-8|-|once
CASSQTTNQPQHF
TGTGCCAGCAGCCAGACAACGAATCAGCCCCAGCATTTT
>TRBJ2-7|TRBV7-9|TRBD1|-
CASSSGWRDRGCEQYF
TGTGCCAGCAGCTCGGGGTGGCGGGACAGGGGCTGCGAGCAGTACTTC
>TRBJ2-3|TRBV6-1|TRBD2|-
CASSGSGTSGTPDTQYF
TGTGCCAGCAGTGGATCCGGGACTAGCGGTACCCCAGATACGCAGTATTTT
>TRBJ2-2|TRBV7-8|TRBD2|-
CASSFRAGVNTGELFF
TGTGCCAGCAGCTTCAGAGCGGGAGTGAACACCGGGGAGCTGTTTTTT
>TRBJ1-2|TRBV29-1|-|few
CSVDRGPGGYTF
TGCAGCGTTGATCGAGGACCAGGGGGCTACACCTTC
>TRBJ1-1|TRBV27|-|-
CARSLTGGLPNTEAFF
TGTGCCCGCAGTTTGACCGGGGGACTGCCGAACACTGAAGCTTTCTTT
>TRBJ1-5|TRBV19|TRBD1|-
CASRPVGQAGQPQHF
TGTGCCAGTAGGCCCGTCGGACAGGCGGGTCAGCCCCAGCATTTT
>TRBJ1-6|TRBV6-6|TRBD1|-
CASIIQGALVPSPLHF
TGTGCCAGCATTATACAGGGGGCACTAGTCCCCTCACCCCTCCACTTT
>TRBJ2-4|TRBV11-3|-|-
CASSLVAENIQYF
TGTGCCAGCAGCTTAGTGGCAGAAAACATTCAGTACTTC
>TRBJ1-4|TRBV5-1|TRBD1|-
CASSLGSQGAAEKLFF
TGCGCCAGCAGCTTGGGGTCACAGGGGGCAGCTGAAAAACTGTTTTTT
>TRBJ1-2|TRBV7-7|-|-
CASSPLGDGYTF
TGTGCTAGCAGCCCCCTGGGCGATGGCTACACCTTC
>TRBJ2-5|TRBV5-6|TRBD2|-
CASSWDLAGGSQETQYF
TGTGCCAGCAGCTGGGATCTAGCGGGAGGGTCCCAAGAGACCCAGTACTTC
>TRBJ2-1|TRBV20-1|-|once
CSIGRGNEQFF
TGCAGTATTGGGCGGGGCAATGAGCAGTTCTTC
>TRBJ2-7|TRBV5-1|TRBD1|few
CASRQGGQYEQYF
TGCGCCAGCAGACAGGGGGGACAATACGAGCAGTACTTC
>TRBJ2-7|TRBV7-9|TRBD2|-
CASSLVREGSEQYF
TGTGCCAGCAGCTTAGTCAGGGAGGGGAGCGAGCAGTACTTC
>TRBJ2-7|TRBV5-8|-|-
CASSLGGVASEQYF
TGTGCCAGCAGCTTGGGAGGTGTCGCGTCCGAGCAGTACTTC
>TRBJ2-7|TRBV27|TRBD2|few
CASSPPTSGRYEQYF
TGTGCCAGCAGTCCCCCGACTAGCGGGAGGTACGAGCAGTACTTC
>TRBJ2-7|TRBV6-6|-|-
CASSQGQKTYEQYF
TGTGCCAGCAGCCAAGGACAGAAAACCTACGAGCAGTACTTC
>TRBJ1-2|TRBV5-1|TRBD1|-
CASSPGRTGGNYGYTF
TGCGCCAGCAGCCCGGGGCGGACAGGGGGCAACTATGGCTACACCTTC
>TRBJ2-2|TRBV7-7|TRBD2|once
CASSLLRGAGELFF
TGTGCTAGCAGCTTATTACGGGGGGCCGGGGAGCTGTTTTTT
>TRBJ1-6|TRBV30|-|-
CAWSVGGQYNSPLHF
TGTGCCTGGAGTGTAGGTGGACAGTATAATTCACCCCTCCACTTT
>TRBJ1-2|TRBV9|TRBD1|-
CASSPGQGKDGYTF
TGTGCCAGCAGCCCGGGACAGGGGAAGGATGGCTACACCTTC
>TRBJ1-3|TRBV9|TRBD1|-
CASSVSVPRQGAPGNTIYF
TGTGCCAGCAGCGTATCCGTACCGAGACAGGGGGCGCCGGGAAACACCATATATTTT
>TRBJ2-7|TRBV19|TRBD1|few
CASRRTGVHEQYF
TGTGCCAGTAGACGCACAGGGGTCCACGAGCAGTACTTC
>TRBJ1-2|TRBV19|TRBD1|-
CASSVRGRDYGYTF
TGTGCCAGTAGTGTCAGGGGGCGCGACTATGGCTACACCTTC